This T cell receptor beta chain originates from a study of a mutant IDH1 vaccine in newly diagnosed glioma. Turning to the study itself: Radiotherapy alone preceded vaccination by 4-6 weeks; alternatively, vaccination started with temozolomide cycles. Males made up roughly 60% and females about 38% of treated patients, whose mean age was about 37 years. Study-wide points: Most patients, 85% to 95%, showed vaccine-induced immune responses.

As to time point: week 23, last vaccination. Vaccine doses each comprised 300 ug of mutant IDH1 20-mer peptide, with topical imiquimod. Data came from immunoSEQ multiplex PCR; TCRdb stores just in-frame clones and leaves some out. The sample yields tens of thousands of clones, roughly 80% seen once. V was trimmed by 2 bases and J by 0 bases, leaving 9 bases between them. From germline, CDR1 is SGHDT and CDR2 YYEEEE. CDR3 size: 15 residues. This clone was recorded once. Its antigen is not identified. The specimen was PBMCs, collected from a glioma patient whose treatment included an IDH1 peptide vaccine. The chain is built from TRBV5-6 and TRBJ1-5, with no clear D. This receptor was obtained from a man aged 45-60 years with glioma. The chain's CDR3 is CASSLRTYSNQPQHF. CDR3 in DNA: TGTGCCAGCAGCTTAAGGACTTATAGCAATCAGCCCCAGCATTTT.